This T cell receptor beta chain was captured in a study of post-analysis software for immune sequencing data. Study observations and caveats: Controls' normalized Chao1 diversity significantly exceeded that of multiple sclerosis patients. Five or six TRBV segments, TRBV5-6, TRBV5-1 and TRBV20-1 among them, were found more frequent in patients than controls.

The V gene's germline CDR1 is SQVTM and CDR2 ANQGSEA. The CDR3 loop spans 13 amino acids. The V gene lost 4 bases and the J gene lost 6 bases, with 16 bases spanning the gap. cDNA libraries for TCR beta contained unique molecular identifiers. About 500,000 cDNA molecules were obtained per 1 to 10 million input T cells. TCRdb passed the PCR reads through MiXCR, listing each CDR3 protein once. The sample has around 190,000 distinct CDR3 sequences, 29% seen once. This clonotype was detected once. The antigen remains undetermined. The sample comprised blood. J is TRBJ2-7 and V is TRBV29-1; no definite D call. This receptor was taken from a girl aged 2 to 17 with multiple sclerosis. The CDR3 nucleotides read TGCAGCGTTGTCGGGCAGTATGGTGGCGAGCAGTACTTC. This sequence encodes CSVVGQYGGEQYF.